Listed below are T cell receptor beta chains from one sample, sequenced in a study of CD8 T cells in Susac syndrome. Using its own MiXCR run on the immunoSEQ multiplex PCR reads, TCRdb lists one record per CDR3 protein. The table shows 160,000 or so distinct CDR3 sequences, with just under 95% occurring only once. Sequencing was performed on CD4+ T cells from PBMCs. These TCRs come from a human donor in good health. Both conserved end residues are part of each CDR3.

TRBJ1-4	TRBV29-1	CSVEDLEVGKLFF
TRBJ2-3	TRBV7-7	CASSLGVLDTQYF
TRBJ2-7	TRBV10-2	CASSGGQGYEQYF
TRBJ2-3	TRBV4-1	CASSQYPGQGGDTQYF
TRBJ2-4	TRBV29-1	CSVGGQGKAKNIQYF
TRBJ2-5	TRBV5-1	CASSLTGPETQYF
TRBJ2-5	TRBV28	CASSSGGREETQYF
TRBJ1-2	TRBV2	CASSGRTANYGYTF
TRBJ2-5	TRBV7-2	CASSLQRGEETQYF
TRBJ1-1	TRBV7-3	CASSLNILNTEAFF
TRBJ2-7	TRBV5-6	CASRSRAGGGGEQYF
TRBJ2-3	TRBV24-1	CATSDPTGPSTDTQYF
TRBJ2-5	TRBV29-1	CSVREGRGETQYF
TRBJ1-2	TRBV4-1	CASSHTVPRRGIVGTGYTF
TRBJ2-2	TRBV7-2	CASSLERGVGELFF
TRBJ2-3	TRBV6-2/TRBV6-3	CASTSQAGLGDTQYF
TRBJ2-2	TRBV18	CASSPDRGTGELFF
TRBJ1-2	TRBV29-1	CSVPSTGGFDGYTF
TRBJ2-5	TRBV10-3	CAIRGLASETQYF
TRBJ1-1	TRBV15	CATSREWDRATEAFF
TRBJ2-7	TRBV5-1	CASSFTGGAYEQYF
TRBJ2-5	TRBV25-1	CASVRGAQETQYF
TRBJ1-1	TRBV3-1	CASSPRTGEETEAFF
TRBJ1-4	TRBV14	CASSRRGRGEKLFF
TRBJ2-1	TRBV6-6	CASSNRGTLQFF
TRBJ1-5	TRBV5-1	CASSLGTGSYQPQHF
TRBJ1-5	TRBV20-1	CSATGTNQPQHF
TRBJ2-7	TRBV19	CASSAIRDSYEQYF
TRBJ1-5	TRBV12-3/TRBV12-4	CASSTDRAHQPQHF
TRBJ1-6	TRBV19	CASSLQDWNSPLHF
TRBJ2-7	TRBV3-1	CASSQVGGANEQYF
TRBJ2-7	TRBV20-1	CSARKDGPYEQYF
TRBJ1-2	TRBV12-3/TRBV12-4	CASTRGKDGYTF
TRBJ2-7	TRBV4-2	CASSQGNAPGEQYF
TRBJ2-1	TRBV2	CASSPAARTSEQFF
TRBJ2-3	TRBV29-1	CSVRMRLGFAQYF
TRBJ2-7	TRBV5-1	CASSLLGGPIYEQYF
TRBJ2-5	TRBV20-1	CSATRAGGNQETQYF
TRBJ2-3	TRBV2	CASSEATDTDTQYF
TRBJ1-5	TRBV6-6	CASSSTGVTGQPQHF
TRBJ1-5	TRBV20-1	CSARERGYSNQPQHF
TRBJ2-6	TRBV20-1	CSATHPGRSGANVLTF
TRBJ2-1	TRBV5-1	CASSNGGGSYEQFF
TRBJ1-5	TRBV7-2	CASSFVGGNQPQHF
TRBJ1-1	TRBV29-1	CSAAGSGYTEAFF
TRBJ1-6	TRBV6-1	CASSRGPSSSYNSPLHF
TRBJ2-1	TRBV19	CASMRQGIDEQFF
TRBJ2-3	TRBV12-5	CASGSGLAGSTDTQYF
TRBJ1-5	TRBV12-3/TRBV12-4	CASSLAGGNSNQPQHF
TRBJ1-1	TRBV6-5	CASSKGRGSGEAFF
TRBJ2-1	TRBV18	CASSSGQGGEQFF
TRBJ1-2	TRBV20-1	CSAGSSGAQNGYTF
TRBJ1-5	TRBV5-1	CASSFAENQPQHF